This T cell receptor beta chain originates from a study of radiotherapy plus CTLA-4 blockade in lung cancer. Study information: Objective responses occurred in about a sixth of patients; around 31% had disease control. Regarding the study as a whole: The best predictor of response was reported to be early blood T cell clone dynamics, with interferon-beta. Expansion in blood of tumor-derived TCR clones was seen after radiotherapy plus ipilimumab.

The V and J ends lost 4 bases and 3 bases, in that order; junction bases with no gene match: 11. The CDR3 covers 16 residues. CDR1 is SGHAT and CDR2 is FQDESV in the germline V gene (reference sequence). People whose metastatic non-small-cell lung cancer was chemo-refractory got focal radiation along with CTLA-4 blockade by ipilimumab. Using immunoSEQ multiplex PCR, the repertoire was profiled, and TCRdb retains in-frame clones only, with some absent. The sample shows fewer than 100,000 clones, 83% of them seen only once. Comment on this clone: Antigen unknown.

V is TRBV11-1 and J is TRBJ1-2; 7 nucleotides line up with TRBD1. The TCR comes from a human donor with non-small cell lung cancer who had stable disease on radiotherapy plus ipilimumab. The sequencing used peripheral blood, collected from a patient treated with radiotherapy plus ipilimumab. Here the CDR3 DNA reads TGTGCCAGCAGCTCACTACAGGGGCGGCGTGACTATGGCTACACCTTC. This codes for CASSSLQGRRDYGYTF.